One TCR beta chain is described in this entry. The CDR3 extends over 10 amino acids. The germline CDR1 and CDR2 sequences are DFQATT and SNEGSKA (reference sequence). Unique molecular identifiers were used to barcode this TCRbeta library. TCRdb processed the PCR reads anew with MiXCR; each CDR3 protein has one entry. This table has about 500,000 distinct CDR3 sequences, less than 35% appearing once. This entry comes from a study of T-cell reconstitution after alpha-beta-depleted transplantation in children. The chain couples TRBV20-1 to TRBJ1-2, with D possibly TRBD1 on 5 matching bases. The sample was PBMCs from the stem cell graft donor, taken from the stem cell graft. The sequence came from a human donor who donated a stem cell graft to a child with aplastic anemia. The CDR3 region is CSTMDNGYTF. The CDR3 nucleotides are TGCAGCACGATGGACAACGGCTACACCTTC.